This T cell receptor (beta chain) was found in a study of T-cell memory formation after mild COVID-19 (dated by TCRdb to the early 2020s). About the investigation overall: TCR sequence clusters from the two donors were found to be largely donor specific. T-cell clones expanding and contracting after mild COVID-19 in a couple of donors were tracked by longitudinal TCRalpha and TCRbeta repertoire sequencing. The cohort was made up of two young adult volunteers, one female and one male, who were previously healthy. Overall study results and their limits: From day 15 to 85, contracting clones showed balanced CD4/CD8 phenotypes, whereas a second wave of clones that expanded from day 15 to 37 leaned towards CD4+. The study included only a couple of mild cases, and larger cohorts that include severe cases with pre-infection samples were judged to be necessary. Contracting CD4+ clones were located mainly in the CM and EM memory subsets, whereas CD8+ clones were found to be enriched in EMRA. SARS-CoV-2 specificity of the second-wave clones peaking on day 37 was not confirmed. The detection of some responding clones in pre-infection memory suggests that pre-existing cross-reactive memory T cells joined the SARS-CoV-2 response.

The germline V gene (reference sequence) specifies SGHKS as CDR1 and YYEKEE as CDR2. The CDR3 measures 14 amino acids from cysteine to phenylalanine. Only the CDR3 portion is preserved as DNA: 42 bases, with reading frame beginning at the first base. V lost 2 bases and J lost 5 bases; the stretch between them is 13 bases long. The sequencer was an Illumina NovaSeq 6000. cDNA libraries for TCRalpha and TCRbeta were prepared by 5'RACE using constant-segment primers, with sample barcodes and unique molecular identifiers added. Trizol reagent was used to extract RNA from every sample. The libraries were amplified in two PCR steps, and the second step added a second sample barcode and Illumina TruSeq adapters. Sequencing of the libraries was done on an Illumina NovaSeq, producing 2 x 150 bp paired-end reads. In the authors' own workflow: Reads were demultiplexed and collapsed into UMI-guided consensus sequences with migec v1.2.7. Using mixcr v2.1.11, the UMI consensuses were aligned to TRA and TRB V and J templates and assembled into clonotypes. Expanded or contracted clonotypes were those called significant by both edgeR and NoisET, with noise models trained on biological replicates. For edgeR calls, the cutoffs were a false discovery rate-adjusted p below 0.01 and a log2 fold-change threshold of 1. As an exploratory analysis of dynamics, max-normalized trajectories of the 1000 most abundant clonotypes were examined by PCA with hierarchical clustering. Each responding clone was given a CD4 or CD8 phenotype based on the CD4+ and CD8+ repertoires, which had been sequenced separately. The public reads were reanalyzed by TCRdb: fastp trimming at Q25, MiXCR alignment, in-frame beta chains only. One record per CDR3 amino acid sequence lists the most common genes and DNA. TCRdb's processing, not the authors' own work, is the source of the V and J calls. This sample is represented by 160,000 or so distinct CDR3 sequences; 30% to 35% of them were singletons. The leading ten clones occupy 12% of the sample.

PBMCs were isolated by Ficoll-Paque density gradient centrifugation. This clonotype was found a few times. Its antigen has not been determined. Per-base qualities were not stored, and no clone one base away is much larger. The material sequenced was PBMCs or a T cell subset sorted from them (not recorded which). This TCR derives from an adult woman who had mild COVID-19 (a few samples of this study predate the infection). The sample titles of this study are shuffled in the database, so cell type and time point are left out; the donor was told from shared clones. The chain links TRBV5-5 with TRBJ2-5; no D gene call is confident. The CDR3 is CASSFYRTRETQYF. The nucleotide sequence is given as TGTGCCAGCAGCTTCTACCGAACGCGGGAGACCCAGTACTTC.